The rows below give T cell receptor beta chains drawn from one sample of a study of Ad26.COV2.S vaccination and SARS-CoV-2 variants. Here immunoSEQ multiplex PCR was the method, and the copy in TCRdb shows in-frame clones only, minus some. Here the sample spans about half a million clones, 89% being singletons. The sample here was peripheral blood, taken in a trial of Ad26.COV2.S vaccine versus placebo. The receptors originated from a person aged 18-65 years who received the Ad26.COV2.S COVID-19 vaccine or a placebo. The CDR3 runs from the conserved cysteine through the conserved F or W. A D gene is named only where the DNA matches it firmly. For some rows the clone size is stated as once, few or many, or as a class when expanded; others skip it.

>NA|NA|TRBV18|TRBJ2-1
TGTGCCAGCTCACCTCAGGAGGGGGTCTACAATGAGCAGTTCTTC
CASSPQEGVYNEQFF
>TRBD1|NA|TRBV5-8|TRBJ2-7
TGTGCCAGCAGCTGGGACAGGGGAACCTACGAGCAGTACTTC
CASSWDRGTYEQYF
>NA|NA|TRBV15|TRBJ1-5
TGTGCCACCAGCAGAGTCGGCCTAGGGGGGGATCAGCCCCAGCATTTT
CATSRVGLGGDQPQHF
>NA|NA|TRBV4-1|TRBJ2-6
TGCGCCAGCAGCCAAGAAAAGGGGGGAACTTCTGGGGCCAACGTCCTGACTTTC
CASSQEKGGTSGANVLTF
>TRBD1|NA|TRBV4-1|TRBJ1-1
TGCGCCAGCAGCCCTTCAGGTAACAGGGGTTTGAACACTGAAGCTTTCTTT
CASSPSGNRGLNTEAFF
>NA|NA|TRBV4-2|TRBJ2-7
TGTGCCAGCAGCCAAGATCGGTACGAGCAGTACTTC
CASSQDRYEQYF
>NA|NA|TRBV6-5|TRBJ2-7
TGTGCCAGCATCTGGAGCTACGAGCAGTACTTC
CASIWSYEQYF
>NA|NA|TRBV5-1|TRBJ2-7
TGCGCCAGCAGCATAGGGGGATTTGGGTCCTACGAGCAGTACTTC
CASSIGGFGSYEQYF
>TRBD1|NA|TRBV4-1|TRBJ2-3
TGCGCCAGCAGCCAAGGACAGGGGCTGGGGACGCAGTATTTT
CASSQGQGLGTQYF
>NA|NA|TRBV28|TRBJ2-7
TGTGCCAGCAGTTTATGGGCACAGTCGTTCTCCTACGAGCAGTACTTC
CASSLWAQSFSYEQYF
>NA|NA|TRBV9|TRBJ1-2
TGTGCCAGCAGCGAGGGGGGCCATGGCTACACCTTC
CASSEGGHGYTF
>NA|few|TRBV21-1|TRBJ1-5
TGTGCCAGCAGCAAAGTACCTCGGGAGGTCTATAGCAATCAGCCCCAGCATTTT
CASSKVPREVYSNQPQHF
>TRBD1|NA|TRBV18|TRBJ1-5
TGTGCCAGCTCACCCCGGACAGGTCGGCAGCCCCAGCATTTT
CASSPRTGRQPQHF
>TRBD1|NA|TRBV7-8|TRBJ1-2
TGTGCCAGCAGCGGAGGGGGCAAAGGGTATGGCTACACCTTC
CASSGGGKGYGYTF
>NA|few|TRBV15|TRBJ2-4
TGTGCCACCAGCATGGTGCTAGCCAAAAACATTCAGTACTTC
CATSMVLAKNIQYF
>NA|once|TRBV6-5|TRBJ1-5
TGTGCCAGCAGTTACAGTAAAAACAATCAGCCCCAGCATTTT
CASSYSKNNQPQHF
>NA|NA|TRBV27|TRBJ1-1
TGTGCCAGCAGTTTTCGCGCCTCGAGTCAAGGTGAAGCTTTCTTT
CASSFRASSQGEAFF
>NA|NA|TRBV18|TRBJ2-1
TGTGCCAGCTCACCCCTAACATCAGGGGTACTTACCGTTGAGCAGTTCTTC
CASSPLTSGVLTVEQFF
>NA|NA|TRBV6-6|TRBJ1-4
TGTGCCATCCAATCGGAACCCACGGCCGAAAAACTGTTTTTT
CAIQSEPTAEKLFF